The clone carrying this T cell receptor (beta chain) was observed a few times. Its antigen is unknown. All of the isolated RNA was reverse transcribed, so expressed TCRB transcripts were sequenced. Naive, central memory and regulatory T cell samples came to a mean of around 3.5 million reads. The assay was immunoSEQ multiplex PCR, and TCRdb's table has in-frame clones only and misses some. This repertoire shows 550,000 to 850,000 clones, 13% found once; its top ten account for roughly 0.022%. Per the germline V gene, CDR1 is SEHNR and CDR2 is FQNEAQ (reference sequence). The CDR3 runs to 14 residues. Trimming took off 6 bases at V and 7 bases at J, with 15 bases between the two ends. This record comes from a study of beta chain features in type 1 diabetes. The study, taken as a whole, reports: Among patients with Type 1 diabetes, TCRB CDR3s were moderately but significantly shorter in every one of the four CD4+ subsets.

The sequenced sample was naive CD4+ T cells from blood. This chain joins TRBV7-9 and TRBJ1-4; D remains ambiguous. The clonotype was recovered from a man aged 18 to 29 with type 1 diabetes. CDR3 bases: TGTGCCAGCAGTGGTGCCCGGGGAGGTGAAAAACTGTTTTTT. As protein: CASSGARGGEKLFF.